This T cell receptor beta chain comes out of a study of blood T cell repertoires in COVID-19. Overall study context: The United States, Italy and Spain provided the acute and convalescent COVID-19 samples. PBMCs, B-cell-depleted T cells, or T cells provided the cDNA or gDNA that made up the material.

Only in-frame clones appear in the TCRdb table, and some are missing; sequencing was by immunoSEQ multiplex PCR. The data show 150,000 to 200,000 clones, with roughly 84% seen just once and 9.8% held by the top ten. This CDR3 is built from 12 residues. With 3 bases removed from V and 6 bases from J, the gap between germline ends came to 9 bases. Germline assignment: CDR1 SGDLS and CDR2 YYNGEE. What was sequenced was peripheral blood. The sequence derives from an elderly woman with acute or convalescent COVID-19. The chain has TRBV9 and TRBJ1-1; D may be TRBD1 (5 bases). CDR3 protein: CASSADRPEAFF. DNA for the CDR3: TGTGCCAGCAGCGCAGACAGACCTGAAGCTTTCTTT.